This T cell receptor beta chain was profiled in a study of regulatory T cells in long-lasting Graves disease. There are many counts of this clonotype. Noted time point: newly diagnosed GD, antithyroid drugs for less than 3 months. PBMCs provided the RNA from which the TCR library was made. It was American Thyroid Association guidelines that determined Graves' disease diagnosis. Germline V gene sequence: CDR1 SGHDT, CDR2 YYEEEE. Trimming stripped 0 bases from V and 4 bases from J, with 10 bases between. The CDR3 is 14 amino acids. To make TCR beta libraries, researchers used iRepertoire HTBI primers and Arm-PCR of CDR3 regions. One entry per CDR3 protein results from TCRdb running MiXCR on the multiplex PCR reads. The table shows 450,000 to 650,000 distinct CDR3 sequences, with 15% to 20% occurring only once. The same sample was also studied in work on T cells in Graves' hyperthyroidism and ophthalmopathy.

Sequences were derived from peripheral blood mononuclear cells (PBMCs), sampled at new diagnosis, from a patient treated with antithyroid drugs. This clonotype was obtained from a woman aged 40 to 65 with Graves disease. The rearrangement uses TRBV5-6 and TRBJ1-2; perhaps TRBD1 as D (6 bases). The CDR3 here is CASSLDTGTYGYTF. The CDR3 coding sequence is TGTGCCAGCAGCTTGGATACAGGGACCTATGGCTACACCTTC.